This T cell receptor beta chain was captured by sequencing in a study of PD-1 blockade in mismatch repair-deficient tumors. The TCR-sequenced patients were a few responders to pembrolizumab. The germline gives CDR1 MNHEY, CDR2 SMNVEV (reference sequence). CDR3 length: 13 amino acids. V dropped 10 bases and J dropped 4 bases, with 16 bases sitting between them. Method: immunoSEQ multiplex PCR; TCRdb's copy keeps in-frame clones and lacks some. Here the sample spans 130,000 or so clones, approximately 90% being singletons. V is TRBV27 and J is TRBJ1-1; D is perhaps TRBD1 (5 bases). This specimen was peripheral blood, taken 44 weeks after starting pembrolizumab. The TCR comes from an adult with mismatch repair-deficient cancer. The CDR3 DNA reads as TGTGCCACCAAAGGCCTGGGGGGCACTGAAGCTTTCTTT. Residues: CATKGLGGTEAFF.